Each of the 2 T cell receptor beta chains below was sequenced from the same sample in a study of T cells in Graves' hyperthyroidism and ophthalmopathy. Researchers amplified the TCR beta CDR3 regions from RNA transcripts. Primed by the HTBI set, a first-round RT-PCR was run on the TCR CDR3. TCRdb re-derived calls from the multiplex PCR reads in MiXCR, one entry per CDR3 protein. The sample holds a few hundred thousand distinct CDR3 sequences, roughly 17% seen once. The sequenced sample consisted of blood. The receptors originated from a woman aged 18-29 years with Graves' ophthalmopathy.

In this sample, this clonotype turned up many times. The chain employs TRBV30 and TRBJ1-2, with D tentatively TRBD1 (5 bases). V was clipped by 0 bases and J by 4 bases, with 15 bases between them. Per germline, CDR1 GTSNPN and CDR2 SVGIG (reference sequence). This CDR3 contains 15 residues. CDR3 sequence reads: CAWSVRGGEVYGYTF. In DNA, the CDR3 is TGTGCCTGGAGTGTACGAGGAGGGGAAGTCTATGGCTACACCTTC.

In its sample, this clonotype was seen many times. The chain uses TRBV7-8 and TRBJ1-2, with D possibly matching TRBD1 (6 bases). Trimming pared 5 bases from V and 7 bases from J, leaving 14 bases between. Germline lookup yields CDR1 SGHVS and CDR2 FQNEAQ. This CDR3 is built from 13 residues. The DNA of the CDR3 is TGTGCCAGCAGCCAATTAAGGACAGTTGGCTACACCTTC. Its translation is CASSQLRTVGYTF.